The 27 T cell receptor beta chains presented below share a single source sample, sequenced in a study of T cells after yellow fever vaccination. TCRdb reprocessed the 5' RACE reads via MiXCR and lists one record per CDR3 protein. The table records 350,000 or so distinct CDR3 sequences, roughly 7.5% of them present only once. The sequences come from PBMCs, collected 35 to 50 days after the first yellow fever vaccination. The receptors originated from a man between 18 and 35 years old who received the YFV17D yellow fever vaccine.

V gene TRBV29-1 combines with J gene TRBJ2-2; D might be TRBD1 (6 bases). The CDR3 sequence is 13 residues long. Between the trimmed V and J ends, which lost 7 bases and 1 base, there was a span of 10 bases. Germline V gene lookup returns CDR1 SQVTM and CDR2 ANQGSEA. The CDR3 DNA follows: TGCAGCGCCCGACAGGAGAACACCGGGGAGCTGTTTTTT. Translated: CSARQENTGELFF.

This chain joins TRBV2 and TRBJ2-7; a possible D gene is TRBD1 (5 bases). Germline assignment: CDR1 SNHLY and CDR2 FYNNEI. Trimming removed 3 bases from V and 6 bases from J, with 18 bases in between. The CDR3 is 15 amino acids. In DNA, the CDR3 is TGTGCCAGCAGTGAGCTACGGGCAAGGGGTGGCGAGCAGTACGTC. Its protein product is CASSELRARGGEQYV.

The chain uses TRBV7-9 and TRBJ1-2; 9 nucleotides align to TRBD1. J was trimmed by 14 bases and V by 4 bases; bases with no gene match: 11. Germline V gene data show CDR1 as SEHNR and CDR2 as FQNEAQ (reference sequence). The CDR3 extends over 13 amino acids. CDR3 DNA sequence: TGTGCCAGCAGCTCCTCCGGGACAGGGCGCCAAACCTTC. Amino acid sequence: CASSSSGTGRQTF.

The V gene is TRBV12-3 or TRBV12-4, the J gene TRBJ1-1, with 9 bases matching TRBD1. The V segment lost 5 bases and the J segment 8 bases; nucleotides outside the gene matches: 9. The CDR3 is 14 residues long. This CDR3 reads CASSSRDRAREAFF. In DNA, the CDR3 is TGTGCCAGCAGTAGCCGGGACAGGGCCAGGGAAGCTTTCTTT.

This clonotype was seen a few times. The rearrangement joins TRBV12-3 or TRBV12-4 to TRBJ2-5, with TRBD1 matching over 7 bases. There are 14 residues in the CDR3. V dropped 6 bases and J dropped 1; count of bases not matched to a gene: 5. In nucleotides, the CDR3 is TGTGCCAGCAGCGCCGGGACAGTCCAAGAGACCCAGTACTTC. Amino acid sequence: CASSAGTVQETQYF.

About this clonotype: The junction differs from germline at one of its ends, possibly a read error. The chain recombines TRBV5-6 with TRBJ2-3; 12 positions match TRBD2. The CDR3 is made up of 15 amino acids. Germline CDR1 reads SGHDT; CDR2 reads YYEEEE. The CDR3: CASSQLAGGRDAQYF. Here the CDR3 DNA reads TGTGCCAGCAGCCAGCTAGCGGGGGGGCGAGATGCGCAGTATTTT.

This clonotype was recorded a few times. Written as DNA, the CDR3 is TGTGCCAGCAGCTTCTTGTCAGGGGCAGATACGCAGTATTTT. This sequence encodes CASSFLSGADTQYF. The chain links TRBV7-3 to TRBJ2-3; D is possibly TRBD1 (6 bases). CDR1 and CDR2 from the germline V gene are SGHTA and FQGTGA. V lost 3 bases and J 4 bases, leaving 11 bases between the germline ends. This CDR3 comprises 14 residues.

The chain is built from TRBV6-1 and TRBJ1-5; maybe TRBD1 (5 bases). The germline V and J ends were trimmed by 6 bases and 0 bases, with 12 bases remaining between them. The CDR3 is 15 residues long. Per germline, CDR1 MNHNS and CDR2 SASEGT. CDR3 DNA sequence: TGTGCCAGCAGGCCAGCAGGGTTTAGCAATCAGCCCCAGCATTTT. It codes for CASRPAGFSNQPQHF.

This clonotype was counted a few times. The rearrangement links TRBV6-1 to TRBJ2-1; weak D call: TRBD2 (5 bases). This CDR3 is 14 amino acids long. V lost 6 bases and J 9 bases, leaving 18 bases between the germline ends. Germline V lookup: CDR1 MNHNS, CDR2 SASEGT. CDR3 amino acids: CASRRAWPGVEQFF. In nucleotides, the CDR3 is TGTGCCAGCAGGCGAGCATGGCCCGGGGTTGAGCAGTTCTTC.

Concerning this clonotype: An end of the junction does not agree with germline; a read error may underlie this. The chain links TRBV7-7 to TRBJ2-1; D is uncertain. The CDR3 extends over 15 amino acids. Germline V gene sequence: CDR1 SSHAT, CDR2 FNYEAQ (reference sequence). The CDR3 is CASSQGYDPAHEQFF. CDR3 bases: TGTGCTAGCAGCCAAGGGTACGACCCGGCACATGAGCAGTTCTTC.

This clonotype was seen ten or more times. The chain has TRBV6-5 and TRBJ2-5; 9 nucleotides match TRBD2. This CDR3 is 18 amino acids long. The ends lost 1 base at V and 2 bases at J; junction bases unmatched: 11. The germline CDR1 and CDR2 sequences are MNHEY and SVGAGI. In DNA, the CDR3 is TGTGCCAGCAGTTACTTCCGGCCAGCGGGGGGCCCTCAAGAGACCCAGTACTTC. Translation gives CASSYFRPAGGPQETQYF.

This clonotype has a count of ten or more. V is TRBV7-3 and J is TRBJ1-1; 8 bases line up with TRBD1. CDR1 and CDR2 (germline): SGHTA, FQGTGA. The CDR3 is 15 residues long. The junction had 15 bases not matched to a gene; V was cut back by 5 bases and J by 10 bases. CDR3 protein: CASSPAGQGRSGAFF. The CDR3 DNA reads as TGTGCCAGCAGCCCGGCCGGACAGGGAAGGTCAGGAGCTTTCTTT.

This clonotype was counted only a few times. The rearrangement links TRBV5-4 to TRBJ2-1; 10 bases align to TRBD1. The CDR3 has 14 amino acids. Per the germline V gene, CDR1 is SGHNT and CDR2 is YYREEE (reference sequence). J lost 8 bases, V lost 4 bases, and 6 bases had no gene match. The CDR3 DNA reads TGTGCCAGCAGCACCCGGGACAGGGGATATGAGCAGTTCTTC. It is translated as CASSTRDRGYEQFF.

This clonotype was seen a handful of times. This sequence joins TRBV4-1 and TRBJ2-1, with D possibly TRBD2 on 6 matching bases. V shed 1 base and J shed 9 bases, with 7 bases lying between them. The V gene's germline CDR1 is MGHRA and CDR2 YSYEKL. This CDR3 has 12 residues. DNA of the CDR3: TGCGCCAGCAGCCAAGTAGCGGCTGAGCAGTTCTTC. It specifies CASSQVAAEQFF.

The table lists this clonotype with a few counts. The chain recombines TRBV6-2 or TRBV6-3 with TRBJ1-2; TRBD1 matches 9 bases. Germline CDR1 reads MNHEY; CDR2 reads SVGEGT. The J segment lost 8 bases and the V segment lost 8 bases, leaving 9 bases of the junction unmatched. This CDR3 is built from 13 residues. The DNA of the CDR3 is TGTGCCAGCCGCTCAACAGGGGGCCACGGCTACACCTTC. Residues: CASRSTGGHGYTF.

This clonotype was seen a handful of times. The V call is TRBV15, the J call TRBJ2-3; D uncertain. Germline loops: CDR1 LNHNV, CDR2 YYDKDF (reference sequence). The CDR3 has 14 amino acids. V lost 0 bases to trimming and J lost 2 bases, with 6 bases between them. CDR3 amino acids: CATSRDGDTDTQYF. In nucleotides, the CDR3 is TGTGCCACCAGCAGAGATGGGGACACAGATACGCAGTATTTT. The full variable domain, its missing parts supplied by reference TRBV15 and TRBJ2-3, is DAMVIQNPRYQVTQFGKPVTLSCSQTLNHNVMYWYQQKSSQAPKLLFHYYDKDFNNEADTPDNFQSRRPNTSFCFLDIRSPGLGDTAMYLCATSRDGDTDTQYFGPGTRLTVL.

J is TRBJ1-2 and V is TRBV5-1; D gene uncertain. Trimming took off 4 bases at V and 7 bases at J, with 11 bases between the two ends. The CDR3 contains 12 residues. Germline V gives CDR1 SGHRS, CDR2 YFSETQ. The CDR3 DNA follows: TGCGCCAGCAGCGGATCGGCGGTTGGCTACACCTTC. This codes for CASSGSAVGYTF. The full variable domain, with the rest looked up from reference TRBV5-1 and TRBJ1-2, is KAGVTQTPRYLIKTRGQQVTLSCSPISGHRSVSWYQQTPGQGLQFLFEYFSETQRNKGNFPGRFSGRQFSNSRSEMNVSTLELGDSALYLCASSGSAVGYTFGSGTRLTVV.

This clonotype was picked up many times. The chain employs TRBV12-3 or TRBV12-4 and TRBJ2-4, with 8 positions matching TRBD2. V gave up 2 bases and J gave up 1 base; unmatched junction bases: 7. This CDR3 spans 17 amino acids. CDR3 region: CASSLSGRGAAKNIQYF. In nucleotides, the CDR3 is TGTGCCAGCAGTTTATCAGGGCGGGGGGCGGCCAAAAACATTCAGTACTTC.

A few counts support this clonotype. As DNA, the CDR3 is TGCAGCGTTGTGGTTAGGGCAACTGAAGCTTTCTTT. This gives the protein CSVVVRATEAFF. This rearrangement joins TRBV29-1 to TRBJ1-1; D not resolved. Trimming stripped 4 bases from V and 5 bases from J, with 11 bases between. The CDR3 covers 12 residues. Germline V lookup: CDR1 SQVTM, CDR2 ANQGSEA. Together with reference TRBV29-1 and TRBJ1-1, the CDR3 gives the full variable domain: SAVISQKPSRDICQRGTSLTIQCQVDSQVTMMFWYRQQPGQSLTLIATANQGSEATYESGFVIDKFPISRPNLTFSTLTVSNMSPEDSSIYLCSVVVRATEAFFGQGTRLTVV.

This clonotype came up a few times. CDR3 in DNA: TGTGCCAGCATGTGGACAGGGTCCAGGCATGAGCAGTTCTTC. It yields the protein CASMWTGSRHEQFF. V usage is TRBV2 and J usage is TRBJ2-1; 8 nucleotides line up with TRBD1. CDR3 length: 14 residues. V was clipped by 7 bases and J by 8 bases; unmatched bases: 10. CDR1 and CDR2 (germline): SNHLY, FYNNEI.

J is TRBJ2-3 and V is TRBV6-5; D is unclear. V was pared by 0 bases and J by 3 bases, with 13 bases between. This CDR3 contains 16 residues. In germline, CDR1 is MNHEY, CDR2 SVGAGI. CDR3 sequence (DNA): TGTGCCAGCAGTTACTCGAGGCCCGAGGTGACAGATACGCAGTATTTT. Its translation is CASSYSRPEVTDTQYF.

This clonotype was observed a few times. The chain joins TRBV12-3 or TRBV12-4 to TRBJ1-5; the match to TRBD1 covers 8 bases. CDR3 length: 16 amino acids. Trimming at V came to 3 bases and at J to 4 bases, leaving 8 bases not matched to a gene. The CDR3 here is CASSLDRALWNQPQHF. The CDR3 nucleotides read TGTGCCAGCAGTTTGGACAGGGCCCTTTGGAATCAGCCCCAGCATTTT.

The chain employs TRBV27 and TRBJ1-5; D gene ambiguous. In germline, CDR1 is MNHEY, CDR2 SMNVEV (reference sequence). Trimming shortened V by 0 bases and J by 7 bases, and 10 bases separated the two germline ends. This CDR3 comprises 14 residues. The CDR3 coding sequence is TGTGCCAGCAGTTTATCCCTTGGAGGACAGCCCCAGCATTTT. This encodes CASSLSLGGQPQHF.

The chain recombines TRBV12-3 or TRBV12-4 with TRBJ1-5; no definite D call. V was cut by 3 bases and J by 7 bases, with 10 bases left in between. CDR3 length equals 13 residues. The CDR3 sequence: CASSLMAGQPQHF. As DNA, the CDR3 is TGTGCCAGCAGTTTGATGGCGGGACAGCCCCAGCATTTT.

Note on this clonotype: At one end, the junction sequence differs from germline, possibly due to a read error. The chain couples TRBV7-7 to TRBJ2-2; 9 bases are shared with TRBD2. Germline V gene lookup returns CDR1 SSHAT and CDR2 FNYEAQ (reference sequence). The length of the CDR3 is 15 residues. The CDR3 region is CASSLGSGSTGELFF. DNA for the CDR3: TGTGCTAGCAGCTTAGGTAGCGGGAGCACCGGGGAGCTGTTTTTT.

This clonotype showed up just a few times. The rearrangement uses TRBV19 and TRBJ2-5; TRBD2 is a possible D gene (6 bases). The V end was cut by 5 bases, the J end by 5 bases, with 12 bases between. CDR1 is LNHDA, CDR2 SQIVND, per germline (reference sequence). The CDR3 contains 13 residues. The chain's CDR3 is CASSPDGRETQYF. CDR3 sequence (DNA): TGTGCCAGTAGTCCTGATGGGAGGGAGACCCAGTACTTC.

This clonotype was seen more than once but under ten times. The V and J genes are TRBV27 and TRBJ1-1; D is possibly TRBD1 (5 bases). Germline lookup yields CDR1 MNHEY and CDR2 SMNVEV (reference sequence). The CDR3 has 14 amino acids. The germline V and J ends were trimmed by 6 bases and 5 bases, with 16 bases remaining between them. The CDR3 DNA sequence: TGTGCCAGCAGCAATAGCGGGGCGCGGACTGAAGCTTTCTTT. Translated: CASSNSGARTEAFF.